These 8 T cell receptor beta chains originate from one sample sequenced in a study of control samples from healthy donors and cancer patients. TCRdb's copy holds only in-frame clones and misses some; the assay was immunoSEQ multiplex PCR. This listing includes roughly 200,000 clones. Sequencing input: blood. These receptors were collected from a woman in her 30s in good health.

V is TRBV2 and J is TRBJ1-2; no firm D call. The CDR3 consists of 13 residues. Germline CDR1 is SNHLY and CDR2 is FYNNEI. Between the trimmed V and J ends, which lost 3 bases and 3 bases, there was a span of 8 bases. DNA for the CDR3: TGTGCCAGCAGTGAGGAGGGTTACTATGGCTACACCTTC. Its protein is CASSEEGYYGYTF.

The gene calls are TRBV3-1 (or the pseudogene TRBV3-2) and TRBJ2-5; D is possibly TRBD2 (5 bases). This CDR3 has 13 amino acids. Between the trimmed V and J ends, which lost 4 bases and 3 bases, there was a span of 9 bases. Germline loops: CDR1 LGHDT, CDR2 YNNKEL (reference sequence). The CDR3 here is CASSLGLEETQYF. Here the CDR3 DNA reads TGTGCCAGCAGCCTAGGACTTGAAGAGACCCAGTACTTC.

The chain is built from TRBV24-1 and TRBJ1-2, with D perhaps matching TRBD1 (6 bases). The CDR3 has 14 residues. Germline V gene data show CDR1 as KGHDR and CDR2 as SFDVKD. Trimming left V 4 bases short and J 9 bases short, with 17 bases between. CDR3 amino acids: CATSERGREYSYTF. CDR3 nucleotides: TGTGCCACCAGTGAGCGGGGGCGCGAATACAGCTACACCTTC.

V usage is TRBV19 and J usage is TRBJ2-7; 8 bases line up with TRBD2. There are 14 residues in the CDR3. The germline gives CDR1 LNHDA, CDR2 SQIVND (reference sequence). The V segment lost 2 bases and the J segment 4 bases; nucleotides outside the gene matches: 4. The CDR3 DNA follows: TGTGCCAGTAGTATATCGGGGGGGCCTTACGAGCAGTACTTC. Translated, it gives CASSISGGPYEQYF.

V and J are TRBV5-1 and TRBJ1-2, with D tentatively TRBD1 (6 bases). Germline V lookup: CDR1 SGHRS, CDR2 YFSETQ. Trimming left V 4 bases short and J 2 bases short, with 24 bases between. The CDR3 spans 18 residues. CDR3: CASSLNHRDSNPNYGYTF. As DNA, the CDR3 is TGCGCCAGCAGCCTCAACCACAGGGATAGTAATCCCAACTATGGCTACACCTTC. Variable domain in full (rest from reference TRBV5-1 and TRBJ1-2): KAGVTQTPRYLIKTRGQQVTLSCSPISGHRSVSWYQQTPGQGLQFLFEYFSETQRNKGNFPGRFSGRQFSNSRSEMNVSTLELGDSALYLCASSLNHRDSNPNYGYTFGSGTRLTVV.

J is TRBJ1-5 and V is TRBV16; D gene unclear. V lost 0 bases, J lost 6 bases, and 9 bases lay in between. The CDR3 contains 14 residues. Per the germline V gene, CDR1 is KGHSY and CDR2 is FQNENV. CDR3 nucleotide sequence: TGTGCCAGCAGCCAATCTCGGGGTAGTCAGCCCCAGCATTTT. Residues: CASSQSRGSQPQHF.

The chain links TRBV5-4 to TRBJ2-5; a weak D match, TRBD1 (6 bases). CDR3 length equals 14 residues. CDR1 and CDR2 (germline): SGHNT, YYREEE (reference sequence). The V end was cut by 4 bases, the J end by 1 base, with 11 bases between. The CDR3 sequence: CASSTRDTQETQYF. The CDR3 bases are TGTGCCAGCAGCACACGGGACACCCAAGAGACCCAGTACTTC.

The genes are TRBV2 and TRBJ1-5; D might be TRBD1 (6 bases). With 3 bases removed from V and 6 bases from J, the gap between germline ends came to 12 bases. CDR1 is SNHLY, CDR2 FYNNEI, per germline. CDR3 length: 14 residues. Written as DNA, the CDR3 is TGTGCCAGCAGTGACCAGGGGCCGGGTCAGCCCCAGCATTTT. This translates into CASSDQGPGQPQHF.